The 17 T cell receptor beta chains in this list originate from one sample, sequenced in a study of T cell changes during pregnancy in multiple sclerosis. Clones were read by immunoSEQ multiplex PCR, and TCRdb kept only the in-frame ones, dropping some. The sample holds 60,000 to 70,000 clones; under 95% are singletons and the top ten take approximately 1.3%. The sequencing used peripheral blood, collected in the third trimester of pregnancy. These receptors were taken from a female donor in good health, enrolled as a control in a pregnancy study.

J is TRBJ2-1 and V is TRBV5-8, with TRBD2 identical over 9 bases. CDR1 is SGHTS and CDR2 is YDEGEE in the germline V gene. The CDR3 totals 14 residues. The J segment lost 7 bases and the V segment lost 5 bases, leaving 7 bases of the junction unmatched. The CDR3 sequence: CASSAGGAWNEQFF. The DNA of the CDR3 is TGTGCCAGCAGTGCGGGGGGGGCATGGAATGAGCAGTTCTTC.

The V call is TRBV6-1, the J call TRBJ1-1, with 8 bases aligning to TRBD1. V dropped 8 bases and J dropped 8; count of bases not matched to a gene: 13. The germline gives CDR1 MNHNS, CDR2 SASEGT. CDR3 length: 14 amino acids. The CDR3 nucleotides are TGTGCCAGCCACCTCCGGGACAGGTACAAGGAAGCTTTCTTT. This translates into CASHLRDRYKEAFF.

The J gene is TRBJ2-7, the V gene TRBV7-3; TRBD1 matches at 7 bases. This CDR3 is built from 16 residues. Per the germline V gene, CDR1 is SGHTA and CDR2 is FQGTGA. V was pared by 5 bases and J by 2 bases, with 12 bases of the junction left unmatched. DNA of the CDR3: TGTGCCAGCAGCAGCGATCGGGACAGCCTCACCTACGAGCAGTACTTC. Translating it yields CASSSDRDSLTYEQYF.

Of note for this clone: An end of the junction differs from the germline gene, which may be a read error. The chain recombines TRBV14 with TRBJ1-2; TRBD1 matches 8 bases. Germline CDR1 SGHDN, CDR2 FVKESK. The CDR3 consists of 13 residues. The CDR3 here is CASRGRQGPMIAF. CDR3 DNA sequence: TGTGCCAGCAGGGGAAGACAGGGGCCCATGATAGCCTTC. The variable domain in full, with the rest retrieved from reference TRBV14 and TRBJ1-2, is EAGVTQFPSHSVIEKGQTVTLRCDPISGHDNLYWYRRVMGKEIKFLLHFVKESKQDESGMPNNRFLAERTGGTYSTLKVQPAELEDSGVYFCASRGRQGPMIAFGSGTRLTVV.

This sequence joins TRBV7-8 and TRBJ2-1, with TRBD2 matching over 7 bases. This CDR3 comprises 17 residues. V was clipped by 5 bases and J by 4 bases; unmatched bases: 14. CDR1 SGHVS and CDR2 FQNEAQ come from the germline V gene. The CDR3 nucleotides read TGTGCCAGCAGCCCTCGGGGTAGCGGGCGCACGTACAATGAGCAGTTCTTC. Translated: CASSPRGSGRTYNEQFF.

This rearrangement joins TRBV4-3 to TRBJ2-4; 9 positions agree with TRBD1. Germline loops: CDR1 LGHNA, CDR2 YSLEER. The CDR3 has 19 amino acids. Trimming at V came to 3 bases and at J to 0 bases, leaving 12 bases not matched to a gene. CDR3 protein: CASSHWTGASLLAKNIQYF. DNA of the CDR3: TGCGCCAGCAGCCATTGGACAGGGGCTTCATTACTAGCCAAAAACATTCAGTACTTC.

The chain has TRBV7-9 and TRBJ2-2; possible D gene TRBD1, 6 bases. The CDR3 spans 16 residues. V lost 2 bases to trimming and J lost 2 bases, with 12 bases between them. The germline CDR1 and CDR2 sequences are SEHNR and FQNEAQ (reference sequence). The CDR3 loop reads CASSLMTGRNTGELFF. The CDR3 nucleotides read TGTGCCAGCAGCTTAATGACAGGTCGAAACACCGGGGAGCTGTTTTTT. Supplemented by reference TRBV7-9 and TRBJ2-2, the full variable domain reads DTGVSQNPRHKITKRGQNVTFRCDPISEHNRLYWYRQTLGQGPEFLTYFQNEAQLEKSRLLSDRFSAERPKGSFSTLEIQRTEQGDSAMYLCASSLMTGRNTGELFFGEGSRLTVL.

The chain combines TRBV19 with TRBJ1-5; no reliable D call. Per germline, CDR1 LNHDA and CDR2 SQIVND (reference sequence). The V end was cut by 3 bases, the J end by 6 bases, with 12 bases between. The CDR3 contains 14 residues. DNA for the CDR3: TGTGCCAGTAGTATTGGAGGGCATGGTCAGCCCCAGCATTTT. As protein: CASSIGGHGQPQHF. Together with reference TRBV19 and TRBJ1-5, the CDR3 gives the full variable domain: DGGITQSPKYLFRKEGQNVTLSCEQNLNHDAMYWYRQDPGQGLRLIYYSQIVNDFQKGDIAEGYSVSREKKESFPLTVTSAQKNPTAFYLCASSIGGHGQPQHFGDGTRLSIL.

The chain is built from TRBV2 and TRBJ1-6; D unclear. Germline CDR1 SNHLY, CDR2 FYNNEI. With 7 bases removed from V and 9 bases from J, the gap between germline ends came to 13 bases. CDR3 length: 13 residues. The CDR3 DNA is TGTGCCAGCACCGAGCGCGAGGGTTCACCCCTCCACTTT. Protein sequence: CASTEREGSPLHF.

This clone showed up just once. The gene calls are TRBV28 and TRBJ2-7, with 9 bases fitting TRBD1. Germline CDR1 MDHEN, CDR2 SYDVKM. Trimming at V came to 10 bases and at J to 4 bases, leaving 11 bases not matched to a gene. CDR3 length: 14 amino acids. In DNA form, the CDR3 reads TGTGCCATCACTACCGGGACAGGGTTGTACGAGCAGTACTTC. Residues: CAITTGTGLYEQYF.

The chain combines TRBV29-1 with TRBJ1-2; D might be TRBD1 (6 bases). This CDR3 is 14 amino acids long. Germline V lookup: CDR1 SQVTM, CDR2 ANQGSEA. Trimming pared 7 bases from V and 5 bases from J, leaving 20 bases between. The CDR3 region is CSARLQGNRYGYTF. CDR3 in DNA: TGCAGCGCGCGGCTCCAGGGGAATCGGTATGGCTACACCTTC.

V is TRBV19 and J is TRBJ2-3; TRBD1 matches at 9 bases. Germline V gives CDR1 LNHDA, CDR2 SQIVND (reference sequence). The CDR3 is 14 amino acids. The ends lost 9 bases at V and 6 bases at J; junction bases unmatched: 10. For the CDR3, the DNA is TGTGCCAGCAGGGCTACAGGGGGCCTGGATACGCAGTATTTT. This sequence encodes CASRATGGLDTQYF. Supplemented by reference TRBV19 and TRBJ2-3, the full variable domain reads DGGITQSPKYLFRKEGQNVTLSCEQNLNHDAMYWYRQDPGQGLRLIYYSQIVNDFQKGDIAEGYSVSREKKESFPLTVTSAQKNPTAFYLCASRATGGLDTQYFGPGTRLTVL.

This rearrangement joins TRBV9 to TRBJ1-1; D is uncertain. V gave up 4 bases and J gave up 11 bases, with 15 bases separating them. The length of the CDR3 is 12 residues. Germline CDR1 reads SGDLS; CDR2 reads YYNGEE. As DNA, the CDR3 is TGTGCCAGCAGCAGTAGTTCCCCACCCGCTTTCTTT. Translating it yields CASSSSSPPAFF.

V usage is TRBV9 and J usage is TRBJ1-5, with TRBD1 identical over 8 bases. The CDR3 contains 15 residues. Germline values: CDR1 SGDLS, CDR2 YYNGEE. Trimming removed 0 bases from V and 4 bases from J; junction bases left unmatched: 3. The CDR3 DNA is TGTGCCAGCAGCGTAGGTGGACAGGGTAATCAGCCCCAGCATTTT. It is translated as CASSVGGQGNQPQHF.

J is TRBJ1-1 and V is TRBV7-2, with 7 bases that match TRBD1. Germline CDR1 SGHTA, CDR2 FQGNSA. The CDR3 is made up of 14 amino acids. The J segment lost 2 bases and the V segment lost 5 bases, leaving 5 bases of the junction unmatched. The CDR3 sequence: CASSLGTVNTEAFF. The CDR3 nucleotides read TGTGCCAGCAGCCTCGGGACAGTTAACACTGAAGCTTTCTTT.

This clone was seen only a few times. The CDR3 DNA is TGTGCCTGGAGTGTCCCGGACAGGGAAAATTCACCCCTCCACTTT. Protein product: CAWSVPDRENSPLHF. This chain links TRBV30 with TRBJ1-6, with 8 bases fitting TRBD1. Germline V gene lookup returns CDR1 GTSNPN and CDR2 SVGIG (reference sequence). The CDR3 is 15 residues long. J lost 7 bases, V lost 0 bases, and 5 bases had no gene match.

The chain carries TRBV5-6 and TRBJ2-1; D is uncertain. Germline V gene sequence: CDR1 SGHDT, CDR2 YYEEEE. The CDR3 has 15 residues. V dropped 0 bases and J dropped 0 bases, with 7 bases sitting between them. CDR3 in DNA: TGTGCCAGCAGCTTGGGGTCGGGCTCCTACAATGAGCAGTTCTTC. Translating it yields CASSLGSGSYNEQFF.